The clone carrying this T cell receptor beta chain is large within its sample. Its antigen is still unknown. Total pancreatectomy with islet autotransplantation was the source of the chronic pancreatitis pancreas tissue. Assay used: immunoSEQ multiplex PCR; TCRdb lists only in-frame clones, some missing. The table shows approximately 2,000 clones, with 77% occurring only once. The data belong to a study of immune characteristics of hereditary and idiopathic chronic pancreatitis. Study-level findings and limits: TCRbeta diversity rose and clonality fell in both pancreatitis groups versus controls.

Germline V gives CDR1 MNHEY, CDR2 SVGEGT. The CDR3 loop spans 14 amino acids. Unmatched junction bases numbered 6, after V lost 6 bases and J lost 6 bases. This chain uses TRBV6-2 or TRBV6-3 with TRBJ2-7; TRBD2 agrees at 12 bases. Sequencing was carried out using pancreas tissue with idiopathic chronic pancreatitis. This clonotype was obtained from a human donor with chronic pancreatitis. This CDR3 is CASSGLAGLSEQYF. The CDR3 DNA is TGTGCCAGCAGCGGACTAGCGGGACTTTCCGAGCAGTACTTC.